These T cell receptor beta chains were read from a single sample in a study of a mutant IDH1 vaccine in newly diagnosed glioma. TCRdb keeps only in-frame clones here, not all; method: immunoSEQ multiplex PCR. The repertoire consists of 100,000 to 120,000 clones, with roughly 90% occurring once and the leading ten covering 0.55% to 0.7%. These receptors' antigens are unknown. The source was PBMCs, collected from a glioma patient whose treatment included an IDH1 peptide vaccine. The receptor set was obtained from a woman in her forties or fifties with glioma. Both conserved end residues are part of each CDR3. Each record gives: D gene, V gene, J gene, CDR3 length, clone size, CDR3 protein, CDR3 DNA. D genes are given only for firm matches. Where a row states a size, it is once, few, many or the class of an expanded clone; other rows omit it.

TRBD1	TRBV11-2	TRBJ1-2	14	NA	CASRPSGTVYGYTF	TGTGCCAGCAGACCGTCCGGGACAGTCTATGGCTACACCTTC
TRBD2	TRBV30	TRBJ2-5	14	NA	CALQTSGSPETQYF	TGTGCCTTGCAGACTAGCGGGAGTCCAGAGACCCAGTACTTC
NA	TRBV5-1	TRBJ2-7	14	NA	CASSQTTGSYEQYF	TGCGCCAGCAGCCAGACGACAGGATCCTACGAGCAGTACTTC
NA	TRBV9	TRBJ2-2	14	NA	CASSETSWGGELFF	TGTGCCAGCAGCGAGACCTCCTGGGGTGGGGAGCTGTTTTTT
NA	TRBV7-9	TRBJ2-7	14	NA	CASSSRTAGDEQYF	TGTGCCAGCAGCTCCCGGACAGCTGGGGACGAGCAGTACTTC
TRBD1	TRBV10-3	TRBJ1-2	14	NA	CAISDWTGEGGYTF	TGTGCCATCAGTGACTGGACAGGGGAAGGAGGCTACACCTTC
TRBD2	TRBV5-1	TRBJ2-5	16	NA	CASSPELAGDGETQYF	TGCGCCAGCAGCCCGGAACTAGCGGGAGATGGAGAGACCCAGTACTTC
NA	TRBV9	TRBJ1-2	13	NA	CASSRDRIYGYTF	TGTGCCAGCAGTCGCGACAGGATCTATGGCTACACCTTC
NA	TRBV5-1	TRBJ1-2	14	NA	CASSLMGTNYGYTF	TGCGCCAGCAGCTTGATGGGGACCAACTATGGCTACACCTTC
NA	TRBV21-1	TRBJ2-5	16	NA	CASRDLLAGGPVTQYF	TGTGCCAGCAGGGACCTACTAGCGGGAGGGCCGGTGACCCAGTACTTC
TRBD1	TRBV10-3	TRBJ2-7	14	NA	CAIRGTGEAYEQYF	TGTGCCATCAGGGGGACAGGGGAGGCCTACGAGCAGTACTTC
NA	TRBV4-1	TRBJ2-1	15	NA	CASTPRTVTYNEQFF	TGCGCCAGCACCCCACGAACGGTTACCTACAATGAGCAGTTCTTC
TRBD1	TRBV28	TRBJ1-2	14	NA	CASSPGQGARGYTF	TGTGCCAGCAGTCCGGGACAGGGGGCTCGCGGCTACACCTTC
NA	TRBV7-9	TRBJ2-2	14	NA	CASSNYRNTGELFF	TGTGCCAGCAGTAACTACAGGAACACCGGGGAGCTGTTTTTT
NA	TRBV9	TRBJ1-2	13	NA	CASSVDGGRGYTF	TGTGCCAGCAGCGTAGATGGGGGGCGCGGCTACACCTTC
TRBD1	TRBV9	TRBJ2-4	17	NA	CASSVVKGALAKNIQYF	TGTGCCAGCAGCGTAGTAAAGGGGGCCTTAGCCAAAAACATTCAGTACTTC
NA	TRBV6-5	TRBJ2-7	15	NA	CASSYNGPPTYEQYF	TGTGCCAGCAGTTACAACGGGCCCCCTACCTACGAGCAGTACTTC
TRBD1	TRBV29-1	TRBJ1-2	13	NA	CSGGQLANYGYTF	TGCAGCGGGGGACAGCTTGCTAACTATGGCTACACCTTC
NA	TRBV27	TRBJ1-2	13	NA	CASSFSGDYGYTF	TGTGCCAGCAGTTTCTCAGGCGATTATGGCTACACCTTC
TRBD1	TRBV6-6	TRBJ1-2	12	NA	CASSGQGNGYTF	TGTGCCAGCAGTGGACAGGGGAATGGCTACACCTTC
NA	TRBV27	TRBJ1-5	15	NA	CASRQGQEDNQPQHF	TGTGCCAGCAGACAGGGTCAAGAGGACAATCAGCCCCAGCATTTT
TRBD2	TRBV7-2	TRBJ2-7	15	NA	CASSLNSGRPYEQYF	TGTGCCAGCAGCTTAAATAGCGGGAGGCCCTACGAGCAGTACTTC
TRBD1	TRBV30	TRBJ1-3	16	few	CAWRPFTGGYGNTIYF	TGTGCCTGGAGACCCTTCACAGGGGGCTATGGAAACACCATATATTTT
NA	TRBV5-6	TRBJ2-7	15	NA	CASSLVSGNSYEQYF	TGTGCCAGCAGCTTGGTCTCAGGGAACTCCTACGAGCAGTACTTC
NA	TRBV7-2	TRBJ2-2	14	NA	CASSPPRNTGELFF	TGTGCCAGCAGCCCCCCCAGAAACACCGGGGAGCTGTTTTTT
NA	TRBV5-1	TRBJ2-7	14	NA	CASSWATGRGEQYF	TGCGCCAGCAGCTGGGCTACAGGGAGGGGCGAGCAGTACTTC
NA	TRBV7-2	TRBJ2-5	13	NA	CASSGNSHGTQYF	TGTGCCAGCAGCGGGAACTCCCATGGGACCCAGTACTTC
TRBD2	TRBV28	TRBJ2-1	13	once	CASSSSGRGEQFF	TGTGCCAGCAGTTCTAGCGGCCGGGGTGAGCAGTTCTTC
TRBD1	TRBV7-9	TRBJ1-3	15	once	CASSPPTGIGNTIYF	TGTGCCAGCAGCCCACCGACAGGGATTGGAAACACCATATATTTT
TRBD1	TRBV18	TRBJ1-5	15	NA	CASSPGQGRVQPQHF	TGTGCCAGCTCACCAGGACAGGGGAGGGTTCAGCCCCAGCATTTT
NA	TRBV28	TRBJ1-1	15	NA	CASSREGGTNTEAFF	TGTGCCAGCAGCCGGGAGGGGGGGACCAACACTGAAGCTTTCTTT
NA	TRBV20-1	TRBJ2-3	11	NA	CKGGTTDTQYF	TGCAAGGGCGGAACCACAGATACGCAGTATTTT
NA	TRBV5-4	TRBJ2-3	14	once	CASSRGGAQDTQYF	TGTGCCAGCAGCAGGGGGGGGGCGCAAGATACGCAGTATTTT
NA	TRBV28	TRBJ2-7	14	NA	CASTPAGSSYEQYF	TGTGCCAGCACGCCGGCAGGCAGCTCCTACGAGCAGTACTTC
NA	TRBV6-6	TRBJ2-3	14	NA	CASSYVSRGDTQYF	TGTGCCAGCAGTTACGTTTCTAGGGGAGATACGCAGTATTTT
NA	TRBV4-1	TRBJ1-2	15	NA	CASSHGPLGLLGYTF	TGCGCCAGCAGCCACGGGCCCCTGGGGCTCCTGGGCTACACCTTC
NA	TRBV7-9	TRBJ2-3	15	NA	CASSFYAKNTDTQYF	TGTGCCAGCAGCTTCTATGCGAAAAACACAGATACGCAGTATTTT
TRBD2	TRBV9	TRBJ2-1	16	NA	CASSSTGLASYNEQFF	TGTGCCAGCAGCTCCACCGGACTAGCATCCTACAATGAGCAGTTCTTC
NA	TRBV28	TRBJ1-5	14	once	CASSFRYSNQPQHF	TGTGCCAGCAGTTTCCGGTATAGCAATCAGCCCCAGCATTTT
TRBD1	TRBV10-1	TRBJ2-5	17	NA	CASSESTVQGDGETQYF	TGCGCCAGCAGTGAGTCTACCGTACAGGGGGACGGGGAGACCCAGTACTTC
TRBD2	TRBV10-3	TRBJ2-7	16	NA	CAISESGTSGSGEQYF	TGTGCCATCAGTGAGTCCGGGACTAGCGGGAGCGGCGAGCAGTACTTC
NA	TRBV6-5	TRBJ2-1	14	NA	CASSYSGTFVEQFF	TGTGCCAGCAGTTACTCCGGGACATTTGTTGAGCAGTTCTTC
TRBD1	TRBV18	TRBJ2-5	16	NA	CASSPRDRGFGETQYF	TGTGCCAGCTCACCGCGGGACAGGGGGTTCGGAGAGACCCAGTACTTC
TRBD1	TRBV7-9	TRBJ1-3	17	NA	CASSLAGQLSSGNTIYF	TGTGCCAGCAGCTTAGCGGGACAGCTAAGCTCTGGAAACACCATATATTTT
NA	TRBV7-8	TRBJ2-1	15	NA	CASSLSRGPYNEQFF	TGTGCCAGCAGCTTAAGTCGGGGACCCTACAATGAGCAGTTCTTC
NA	TRBV7-9	TRBJ1-3	14	NA	CASSHRLGGNTIYF	TGTGCCAGCAGCCATCGGCTGGGTGGAAACACCATATATTTT
NA	TRBV28	TRBJ2-1	12	NA	CASSLEGNEQFF	TGTGCCAGCAGTTTAGAAGGGAATGAGCAGTTCTTC
TRBD1	TRBV28	TRBJ1-5	20	once	CASQYPVPGQGVKSNQPQHF	TGTGCCAGCCAATACCCCGTACCGGGACAGGGGGTGAAAAGCAATCAGCCCCAGCATTTT
TRBD2	TRBV9	TRBJ2-5	16	NA	CASSVGSGSGQETQYF	TGTGCCAGCAGCGTGGGGAGCGGGAGCGGGCAAGAGACCCAGTACTTC
TRBD1	TRBV10-3	TRBJ2-1	16	NA	CAISATGSLGGNEQFF	TGTGCCATCAGTGCGACAGGGTCTCTAGGCGGCAATGAGCAGTTCTTC
NA	TRBV30	TRBJ1-4	15	NA	CAWGRLDGANEKLFF	TGTGCCTGGGGTCGCCTCGACGGGGCGAATGAAAAACTGTTTTTT
NA	TRBV4-1	TRBJ1-5	15	NA	CASSPERDNPQPQHF	TGCGCCAGCAGCCCAGAGAGGGACAACCCCCAGCCCCAGCATTTT
NA	TRBV29-1	TRBJ1-2	14	NA	CSVEDPQTNYGYTF	TGCAGCGTTGAAGATCCACAGACTAACTATGGCTACACCTTC
NA	TRBV2	TRBJ2-5	16	NA	CASSELVTATRETQYF	TGTGCCAGCAGTGAGCTAGTGACAGCCACCCGAGAGACCCAGTACTTC
TRBD1	TRBV5-6	TRBJ1-1	12	NA	CASSLVQGQAFF	TGTGCCAGCAGCTTGGTACAGGGGCAAGCTTTCTTT